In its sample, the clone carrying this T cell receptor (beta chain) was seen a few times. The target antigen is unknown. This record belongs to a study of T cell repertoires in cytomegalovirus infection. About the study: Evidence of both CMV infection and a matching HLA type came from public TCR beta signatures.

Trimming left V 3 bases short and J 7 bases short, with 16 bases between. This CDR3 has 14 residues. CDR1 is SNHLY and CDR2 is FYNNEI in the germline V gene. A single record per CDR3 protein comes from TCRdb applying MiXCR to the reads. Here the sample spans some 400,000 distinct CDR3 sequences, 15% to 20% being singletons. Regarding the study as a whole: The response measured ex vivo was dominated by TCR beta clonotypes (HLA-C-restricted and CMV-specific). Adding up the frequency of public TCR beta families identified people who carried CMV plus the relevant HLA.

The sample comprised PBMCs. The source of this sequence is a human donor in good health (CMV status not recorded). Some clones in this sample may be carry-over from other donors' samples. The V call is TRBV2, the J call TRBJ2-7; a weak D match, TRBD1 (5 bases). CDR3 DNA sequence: TGTGCCAGCAGTGAGGTGGGGCCTATGGGGGAGCAGTACTTC. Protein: CASSEVGPMGEQYF.